The subject of this entry is one TCR beta chain. The authors loaded roughly 200 ng DNA, 25,000 to 30,000 T cell genomes, into sorted-subset replicate PCRs. The method was immunoSEQ multiplex PCR; TCRdb's version includes in-frame clones alone and lacks a portion of them. The sample lists nearly 2 million clones, approximately 95% occurring once. The naive CD8 fraction comprised CD45RO-negative cells positively selected for CCR7 and excluded terminally differentiated effector memory CD45RA+ cells. The sample is drawn from a study of shared clonotypes between healthy human individuals. This CDR3 region has 16 residues. Germline V gives CDR1 MGHRA, CDR2 YSYEKL. V gave up 4 bases and J gave up 8 bases; unmatched junction bases: 13.

The rearrangement uses TRBV4-1 and TRBJ1-2; 10 bases agree with TRBD1. The sample comprised naive CD8+ T cells sorted from blood. This clonotype was sampled from a man between 18 and 29 years old in good health. CDR3 sequence: CASSLNVGTGAGGYTF. The CDR3 coding sequence is TGCGCCAGCAGCCTAAACGTCGGGACAGGGGCGGGCGGCTACACCTTC.